These 25 T cell receptor beta chains originate from one sample sequenced in a study of vaccination and CD4 T cells after COVID-19. As for time point: late sampling 161 to 241 days after vaccination in a few convalescent patients. Treatment here: roughly 11-day PBMC culture with coronavirus spike peptide pools or control peptides (ViraFEST assay). These TCRs are of unknown antigen specificity. Scientists ran DNA taken from cultured CD4+ T cells through the Oncomine TCR Beta short-read assay for sequencing. TCRdb processed the PCR reads anew with MiXCR; each CDR3 protein has one entry. The profile covers 20,000 to 25,000 distinct CDR3 sequences, with approximately 32% appearing a single time and 11% taken by the ten largest. The starting material was CD4+ T cells from blood, cultured in vitro, obtained about 7 months after SARS-CoV-2 vaccination. These receptors were taken from a human donor who had recovered from COVID-19.

This clonotype was detected only a few times. The rearrangement uses TRBV15 and TRBJ1-6; TRBD1 might be the D (5 bases). Germline CDR1 is LNHNV and CDR2 is YYDKDF (reference sequence). With 0 bases removed from V and 8 bases from J, the gap between germline ends came to 11 bases. This CDR3 contains 15 residues. This CDR3 reads CATSRDQGRDSPLHF. The CDR3 region has the DNA TGTGCCACCAGCAGAGATCAAGGCAGGGATTCACCCCTCCACTTT.

This chain connects TRBV7-3 to TRBJ1-1, with TRBD1 matching 9 bases. Germline CDR1 is SGHTA and CDR2 is FQGTGA. The CDR3 extends over 14 amino acids. V trimming: 5 bases; J trimming: 1 base; junction bases outside the gene matches: 2. The DNA for the CDR3 is TGTGCCAGCAGCCCACAGGGGGCGAACACTGAAGCTTTCTTT. Residues: CASSPQGANTEAFF.

This clonotype is labeled as medium-sized. V usage is TRBV7-8 and J usage is TRBJ2-3; D is ambiguous. From germline, CDR1 is SGHVS and CDR2 FQNEAQ. Deletions cut 1 base from V and 5 bases from J, with 10 bases between. The CDR3 loop spans 14 amino acids. DNA for the CDR3: TGTGCCAGCAGCTTAGAAGGACGCGGAGATACGCAGTATTTT. This encodes CASSLEGRGDTQYF.

The gene calls are TRBV15 and TRBJ2-7, with D tentatively TRBD1 (5 bases). There are 15 residues in the CDR3. Germline CDR1 reads LNHNV; CDR2 reads YYDKDF (reference sequence). V was cut by 0 bases and J by 3 bases, with 12 bases left in between. The CDR3 is CATSRDKGAGYEQYF. The CDR3 bases are TGTGCCACCAGCAGAGATAAAGGGGCTGGCTACGAGCAGTACTTC.

V and J are TRBV7-8 and TRBJ2-7, with 14 positions matching TRBD2. The germline CDR1 and CDR2 sequences are SGHVS and FQNEAQ. V dropped 5 bases and J dropped 2; count of bases not matched to a gene: 17. The CDR3 sequence is 20 residues long. The CDR3 sequence is CASSLGLAGAGMGGAYEQYF. The CDR3 nucleotides are TGTGCCAGCAGCCTGGGACTAGCGGGAGCCGGTATGGGCGGGGCCTACGAGCAGTACTTC. Combining the CDR3 with reference TRBV7-8 and TRBJ2-7 gives the whole variable domain GAGVSQSPRYKVAKRGQDVALRCDPISGHVSLFWYQQALGQGPEFLTYFQNEAQLDKSGLPSDRFFAERPEGSVSTLKIQRTQQEDSAVYLCASSLGLAGAGMGGAYEQYFGPGTRLTVT.

CDR3 residues: CSVGLGVGETQYF. The CDR3 nucleotides read TGCAGCGTTGGCCTAGGGGTAGGAGAGACCCAGTACTTC. V and J are TRBV29-1 and TRBJ2-5; the D gene is possibly TRBD1 (5 bases). V was shortened by 4 bases and J by 4 bases, with 13 bases between the two germline ends. The V gene's germline CDR1 is SQVTM and CDR2 ANQGSEA. The CDR3 has 13 residues.

In this sample, this clonotype turned up once. The CDR3 region is CSAIRTSFTDTQYF. The CDR3 DNA follows: TGCAGTGCTATTCGGACTAGTTTCACAGATACGCAGTATTTT. This chain uses TRBV20-1 with TRBJ2-3, with TRBD2 matching over 7 bases. This CDR3 is built from 14 residues. V was clipped by 4 bases and J by 2 bases; unmatched bases: 6. Germline V gene lookup returns CDR1 DFQATT and CDR2 SNEGSKA (reference sequence).

By its share, this clonotype is medium-sized (0.01 to 0.1%). The chain has TRBV29-1 and TRBJ2-3; possibly TRBD2 for D (6 bases). The germline CDR1 and CDR2 sequences are SQVTM and ANQGSEA. With 7 bases removed from V and 5 bases from J, the gap between germline ends came to 16 bases. The CDR3 has 13 residues. The CDR3 DNA reads TGCAGCGGAGATAGCGGAGGGGTAGATACGCAGTATTTT. Protein: CSGDSGGVDTQYF.

The chain employs TRBV5-4 and TRBJ2-5, with D possibly being TRBD2 (7 bases). V lost 10 bases and J 3 bases, leaving 16 bases between the germline ends. The CDR3 covers 13 residues. From germline, CDR1 is SGHNT and CDR2 YYREEE (reference sequence). CDR3 sequence (DNA): TGTGCCGCGAAGGGGGGGAGAAAAGAGACCCAGTACTTC. It codes for CAAKGGRKETQYF. Based on the CDR3 plus reference TRBV5-4 and TRBJ2-5, the full variable domain is ETGVTQSPTHLIKTRGQQVTLRCSSQSGHNTVSWYQQALGQGPQFIFQYYREEENGRGNFPPRFSGLQFPNYSSELNVNALELDDSALYLCAAKGGRKETQYFGPGTRLLVL.

This clonotype was counted between two and nine times. This chain links TRBV7-8 with TRBJ1-6; D is undetermined. The CDR3 sequence is 16 residues long. The germline V gene has CDR1 SGHVS and CDR2 FQNEAQ. Trimming cost V 2 bases and J 9 bases, with 17 bases left between them. CDR3 loop: CASSLRFPGNGSPLHF. CDR3 nucleotide sequence: TGTGCCAGCAGCTTAAGGTTCCCGGGTAACGGTTCACCCCTCCACTTT.

This sequence joins TRBV20-1 and TRBJ1-1, with D uncertain. Germline V gene lookup returns CDR1 DFQATT and CDR2 SNEGSKA (reference sequence). The CDR3 consists of 14 residues. V was cut by 3 bases and J by 6 bases, with 17 bases left in between. The CDR3 loop is CSARGQRVSAEAFF. The CDR3 nucleotides read TGCAGTGCTAGGGGCCAAAGGGTGTCCGCTGAAGCTTTCTTT.

This chain connects TRBV24-1 to TRBJ1-5; TRBD1 aligns across 10 bases. The CDR3 spans 20 residues. V was pared by 4 bases and J by 0 bases, with 14 bases of the junction left unmatched. Germline CDR1 is KGHDR and CDR2 is SFDVKD. The CDR3 spells CATSESTGTGAGISNQPQHF. The CDR3 DNA sequence: TGTGCCACCAGTGAATCTACCGGGACAGGGGCGGGAATTAGCAATCAGCCCCAGCATTTT.

This clonotype was seen only once. At one boundary the junction diverges from the germline segment, which might be a read error. The rearrangement links TRBV10-3 to TRBJ1-5; D is uncertain. From germline, CDR1 is ENHRY and CDR2 SYGVKD. The CDR3 covers 15 residues. As DNA, the CDR3 is TGTGCCATCAGACCCGGACTGGAGAGCAGTCAGCCCCAGCATTTT. As protein: CAIRPGLESSQPQHF.

The chain uses TRBV6-1 and TRBJ1-6, with 9 bases matching TRBD1. Germline assignment: CDR1 MNHNS and CDR2 SASEGT. Trimming removed 5 bases from V and 11 bases from J; junction bases left unmatched: 16. The CDR3 extends over 17 amino acids. CDR3 protein: CASSRHRGDRVRTPLHF. The CDR3 DNA sequence: TGTGCCAGCAGTCGCCACCGGGGGGACAGGGTGAGGACACCCCTCCACTTT.

The chain links TRBV5-4 to TRBJ2-3; no firm D call. The CDR3 loop spans 13 amino acids. Per germline, CDR1 SGHNT and CDR2 YYREEE (reference sequence). The ends were cut back, 4 bases at V and 2 bases at J, with 8 bases in the middle. The CDR3 DNA reads TGTGCCAGCAGCGCTACCTCCACAGATACGCAGTATTTT. This codes for CASSATSTDTQYF.

V is TRBV7-9 and J is TRBJ1-1; tentative D call: TRBD1 (5 bases). V was cut by 0 bases and J by 0 bases, with 8 bases left in between. CDR1 and CDR2 from the germline V gene are SEHNR and FQNEAQ (reference sequence). This CDR3 comprises 15 residues. The CDR3 DNA reads as TGTGCCAGCAGCTTAGCGCGCAGGGTGAACACTGAAGCTTTCTTT. This codes for CASSLARRVNTEAFF.

The J gene is TRBJ2-3, the V gene TRBV6-1; 7 bases are a match to TRBD1. This CDR3 region has 13 residues. V gave up 7 bases and J gave up 3 bases; unmatched junction bases: 4. Germline CDR1 and CDR2: MNHNS and SASEGT. The CDR3 nucleotides read TGTGCCAGCACCTTGGACAGGACAGATACGCAGTATTTT. It encodes CASTLDRTDTQYF.

V is TRBV7-2 and J is TRBJ2-1; 9 nucleotides align to TRBD1. Trimming at V came to 1 base and at J to 5 bases, leaving 3 bases not matched to a gene. The CDR3 totals 15 residues. Germline CDR1 reads SGHTA; CDR2 reads FQGNSA. CDR3 in DNA: TGTGCCAGCAGCTTAGTCCGGGACAGGGACAATGAGCAGTTCTTC. This translates into CASSLVRDRDNEQFF.

This clonotype was counted between two and nine times. The genes are TRBV7-2 and TRBJ2-3; no definite D call. The germline V gene has CDR1 SGHTA and CDR2 FQGNSA. The CDR3 contains 13 residues. V lost 5 bases to trimming and J lost 7 bases, with 13 bases between them. The CDR3 here is CASSPGLQNTQYF. The CDR3, as DNA: TGTGCCAGCAGCCCCGGGCTCCAGAATACGCAGTATTTT.

This clonotype was seen only a few times. The genes are TRBV20-1 and TRBJ2-5; perhaps TRBD2 as D (7 bases). Germline V gives CDR1 DFQATT, CDR2 SNEGSKA (reference sequence). V was clipped by 6 bases and J by 5 bases, with 25 bases between them. The CDR3 has 16 amino acids. The CDR3: CSARKGGGSGDETQYF. CDR3 DNA sequence: TGCAGTGCCAGGAAAGGGGGGGGGTCCGGTGATGAGACCCAGTACTTC.

The V call is TRBV11-3, the J call TRBJ2-5, with a weak D call TRBD2 (7 bases). The CDR3 runs to 15 residues. Germline V lookup: CDR1 SGHNT, CDR2 YENEEA. V lost 0 bases and J 3 bases, leaving 11 bases between the germline ends. CDR3 bases: TGTGCCAGCAGCTTAGAAGGGGGGGGTGAAGAGACCCAGTACTTC. This gives the protein CASSLEGGGEETQYF.

V usage is TRBV20-1 and J usage is TRBJ1-1; the D is unclear. CDR3 size: 12 residues. Germline values: CDR1 DFQATT, CDR2 SNEGSKA (reference sequence). Trimming removed 5 bases at V and 3 bases at J, with 10 bases between. The CDR3 DNA sequence: TGCAGTGCTCACAAGGGTTACACTGAAGCTTTCTTT. It is translated as CSAHKGYTEAFF.

The genes are TRBV20-1 and TRBJ2-7, with 8 bases aligning to TRBD2. CDR1 DFQATT and CDR2 SNEGSKA come from the germline V gene (reference sequence). This CDR3 spans 13 amino acids. With V trimmed by 3 bases and J by 2 bases, 3 bases remained unmatched. The CDR3 reads CSARGLVAYEQYF. CDR3 nucleotides: TGCAGTGCTAGGGGACTAGTTGCCTACGAGCAGTACTTC.

This clonotype was observed a handful of times. This chain uses TRBV12-3 or TRBV12-4 with TRBJ2-5, with 13 bases aligning to TRBD2. This CDR3 comprises 15 residues. J was trimmed by 5 bases and V by 5 bases; bases with no gene match: 5. CDR3 residues: CASSTSGGAEETQYF. CDR3 in DNA: TGTGCCAGCAGTACTAGCGGGGGGGCCGAGGAGACCCAGTACTTC.

The chain uses TRBV4-3 and TRBJ2-7, with 9 bases lining up with TRBD2. Germline loops: CDR1 LGHNA, CDR2 YSLEER. The junction had 15 bases not matched to a gene; V was cut back by 4 bases and J by 5 bases. The CDR3 extends over 17 amino acids. The CDR3 sequence: CASSPPDHSGSPNEQYF. The CDR3 coding sequence is TGCGCCAGCAGCCCCCCGGACCATAGCGGGAGTCCCAACGAGCAGTACTTC.